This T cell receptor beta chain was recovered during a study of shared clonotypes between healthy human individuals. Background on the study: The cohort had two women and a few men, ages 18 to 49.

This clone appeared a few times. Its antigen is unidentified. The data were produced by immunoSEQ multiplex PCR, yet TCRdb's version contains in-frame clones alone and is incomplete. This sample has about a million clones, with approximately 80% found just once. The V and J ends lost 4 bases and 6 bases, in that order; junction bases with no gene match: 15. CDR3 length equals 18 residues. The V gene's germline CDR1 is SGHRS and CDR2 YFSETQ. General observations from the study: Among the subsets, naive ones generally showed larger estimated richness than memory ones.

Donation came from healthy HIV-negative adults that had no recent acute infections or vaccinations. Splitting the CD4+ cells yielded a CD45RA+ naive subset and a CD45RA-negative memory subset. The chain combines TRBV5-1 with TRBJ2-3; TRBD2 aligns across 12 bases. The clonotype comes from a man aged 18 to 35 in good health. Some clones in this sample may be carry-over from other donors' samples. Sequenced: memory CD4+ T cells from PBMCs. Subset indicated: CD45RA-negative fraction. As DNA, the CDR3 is TGCGCCAGCAGCCCTCCGGTGGCTAGCGGGAGGGCCGGGGATACGCAGTATTTT. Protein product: CASSPPVASGRAGDTQYF. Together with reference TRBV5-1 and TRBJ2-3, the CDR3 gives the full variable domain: KAGVTQTPRYLIKTRGQQVTLSCSPISGHRSVSWYQQTPGQGLQFLFEYFSETQRNKGNFPGRFSGRQFSNSRSEMNVSTLELGDSALYLCASSPPVASGRAGDTQYFGPGTRLTVL.